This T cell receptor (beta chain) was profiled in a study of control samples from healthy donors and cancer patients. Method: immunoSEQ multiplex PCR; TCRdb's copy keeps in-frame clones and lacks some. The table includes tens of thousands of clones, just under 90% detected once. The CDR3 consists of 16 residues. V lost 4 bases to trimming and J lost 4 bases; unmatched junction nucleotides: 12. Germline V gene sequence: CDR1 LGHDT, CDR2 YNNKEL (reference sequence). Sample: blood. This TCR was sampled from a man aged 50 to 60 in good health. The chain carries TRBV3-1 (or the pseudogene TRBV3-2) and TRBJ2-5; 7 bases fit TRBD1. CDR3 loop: CASSLAGTALGETQYF. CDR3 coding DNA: TGTGCCAGCAGCCTCGCCGGGACAGCGTTAGGAGAGACCCAGTACTTC.